This T cell receptor (beta chain) was documented in a study of T cell repertoires in cytomegalovirus infection. Across the whole study: CMV epitopes that were recently identified and HLA-C-restricted were used alongside well-studied HLA-B-restricted ones.

To note about this clonotype: Its antigen is as yet unknown.

Whole-study findings and limits: The ex vivo response showed dominance by HLA-C-restricted CMV-specific TCR beta clonotypes.

Each CDR3 protein gets one entry after TCRdb re-called the reads with MiXCR. This sample has approximately 300,000 distinct CDR3 sequences; 20% to 25% occur once, and the top ten carry 13%. This CDR3 comprises 17 residues. The V gene end was trimmed by 3 bases and the J gene end by 6 bases; junction bases not matched to a gene: 12. Germline CDR1 and CDR2: SGHRS and YFSETQ. This chain joins TRBV5-1 and TRBJ1-6; 7 nucleotides agree with TRBD1. Sequences were derived from cultured PBMCs, sampled from culture after CMV antigen stimulation. This sequence was found in a human donor in good health (CMV status not recorded). Some clones in this sample may be carry-over from other donors' samples. The CDR3 protein is CASSSSFAGQINSPLHF. DNA for the CDR3: TGCGCCAGCAGCTCCAGTTTCGCGGGACAGATTAATTCACCCCTCCACTTT.